This T cell receptor beta chain came from a study of T-cell memory formation after mild COVID-19. Study-wide background: Largely donor-specific sequence clusters came from a couple of donors.

This clonotype was recorded at least ten times. TCRdb reanalysed the 5' RACE reads using MiXCR and keeps one entry per CDR3 protein. The data contain roughly 86,000 distinct CDR3 sequences, around 13% of them singletons. The TCR comes from an adult woman who had mild COVID-19 (a few samples of this study predate the infection). Cell type and time point are not known. Sequencing used PBMCs or a T cell subset sorted from them (not recorded which).

The CDR3 protein is CASSYGGLGYEQYF. As DNA, the CDR3 is TGTGCCAGCAGTTATGGGGGACTCGGTTACGAGCAGTACTTC. The chain recombines TRBV6-5 with TRBJ2-7, with D possibly matching TRBD2 (6 bases). This CDR3 contains 14 residues. V lost 3 bases and J 4 bases, leaving 13 bases between the germline ends. Per the germline V gene, CDR1 is MNHEY and CDR2 is SVGAGI.